A single sample gave rise to the 29 T cell receptor beta chains below, sequenced in a study of T cells after yellow fever vaccination. MiXCR, run by TCRdb on the 5' RACE reads, gives a single entry per CDR3 protein. This table has under 550,000 distinct CDR3 sequences, just over 20% appearing once. This specimen consisted of PBMCs, obtained 21 days after the first yellow fever vaccination. The receptor set was obtained from a man between 18 and 29 years old who received the YFV17D yellow fever vaccine.

The genes are TRBV7-2 and TRBJ1-1; 7 bases match TRBD1. The CDR3 has 15 amino acids. The V gene's germline CDR1 is SGHTA and CDR2 FQGNSA. V trimming: 1 base; J trimming: 7 bases; junction bases outside the gene matches: 9. CDR3 loop: CASSLVIQRQGEAFF. The CDR3 DNA is TGTGCCAGCAGCTTAGTTATTCAAAGACAGGGTGAAGCTTTCTTT.

The chain joins TRBV3-1 to TRBJ2-3, with 8 nucleotides matching TRBD1. Germline loops: CDR1 LGHDT, CDR2 YNNKEL (reference sequence). The CDR3 length is 16 residues. The V gene end was trimmed by 4 bases and the J gene end by 0 bases; junction bases not matched to a gene: 6. This chain's CDR3 is CASSLQGDLSTDTQYF. CDR3 in DNA: TGTGCCAGCAGCCTACAGGGGGACTTAAGCACAGATACGCAGTATTTT.

The chain links TRBV20-1 to TRBJ2-7; possible D gene TRBD2, 6 bases. CDR3 size: 13 residues. V was shortened by 4 bases and J by 4 bases, with 14 bases between the two germline ends. Germline V gene data show CDR1 as DFQATT and CDR2 as SNEGSKA (reference sequence). In DNA, the CDR3 is TGCAGTGCTACCGGGGGAGGAGGGTACGAGCAGTACTTC. The encoded protein is CSATGGGGYEQYF.

The chain links TRBV5-1 to TRBJ2-3; TRBD2 matches at 9 bases. J gave up 3 bases and V 2 bases, and 10 bases lay outside the gene matches. In germline, CDR1 is SGHRS, CDR2 YFSETQ. There are 17 residues in the CDR3. For the CDR3, the DNA is TGCGCCAGCAGCTTAGGCGGGGGGGCTAGGTGGACAGATACGCAGTATTTT. Its protein is CASSLGGGARWTDTQYF.

The gene calls are TRBV20-1 and TRBJ1-1; TRBD1 matches at 8 bases. Unmatched junction bases numbered 4, after V lost 3 bases and J lost 10 bases. In germline, CDR1 is DFQATT, CDR2 SNEGSKA (reference sequence). CDR3 length equals 11 residues. The CDR3 loop is CSASRDRGAFF. CDR3 nucleotide sequence: TGCAGTGCTAGTCGTGACAGGGGAGCTTTCTTT.

The J gene is TRBJ1-1, the V gene TRBV11-2, with D hard to call. This CDR3 comprises 14 residues. From germline, CDR1 is SGHAT and CDR2 FQNNGV. Deletions cut 1 base from V and 1 base from J, with 7 bases between. For the CDR3, the DNA is TGTGCCAGCAGCTTAGCTAAGAGGAACACTGAAGCTTTCTTT. Protein sequence: CASSLAKRNTEAFF.

This clonotype was found a few times. This chain uses TRBV20-1 with TRBJ2-6, with 7 bases aligning to TRBD1. Germline V gene sequence: CDR1 DFQATT, CDR2 SNEGSKA (reference sequence). The CDR3 contains 15 residues. V lost 3 bases, J lost 0 bases, and 2 bases stayed unmatched. The CDR3 reads CSASPGGSGANVLTF. Here the CDR3 DNA reads TGCAGTGCTAGCCCAGGGGGCTCTGGGGCCAACGTCCTGACTTTC.

V is TRBV4-1 and J is TRBJ1-1; D is undetermined. V lost 3 bases and J lost 7, with 6 bases in between. This CDR3 has 11 amino acids. Germline V lookup: CDR1 MGHRA, CDR2 YSYEKL. CDR3 sequence: CASSHYREAFF. CDR3 nucleotides: TGCGCCAGCAGCCATTACCGTGAAGCTTTCTTT.

This clonotype was observed a handful of times. The V gene is TRBV12-3 or TRBV12-4, the J gene TRBJ1-3, with D perhaps TRBD1 (6 bases). CDR3 length: 15 amino acids. Trimming removed 7 bases at V and 0 bases at J, with 13 bases between. The CDR3 DNA sequence: TGTGCCAGCACCTGGGACATTAGCTCTGGAAACACCATATATTTT. As protein: CASTWDISSGNTIYF.

This chain links TRBV6-1 with TRBJ2-1; maybe TRBD1 (5 bases). The CDR3 spans 13 residues. V shed 6 bases and J shed 2 bases, with 8 bases lying between them. In germline, CDR1 is MNHNS, CDR2 SASEGT. The CDR3 bases are TGTGCCAGCAGCCAGGGCCCCTACAATGAGCAGTTCTTC. This gives the protein CASSQGPYNEQFF.

There are a few counts of this clonotype. This chain links TRBV24-1 with TRBJ2-3; TRBD2 matches 10 bases. Germline CDR1 reads KGHDR; CDR2 reads SFDVKD. The CDR3 length is 12 residues. The V and J ends lost 3 bases and 11 bases, in that order; junction bases with no gene match: 1. The CDR3 DNA follows: TGTGCCACCAGTGATCCTAGCGGGGGGCAGTATTTT. Its protein product is CATSDPSGGQYF.

The sample holds a few counts of this clonotype. This chain joins TRBV20-1 and TRBJ1-5; D is uncertain. V lost 7 bases to trimming and J lost 0 bases, with 13 bases between them. From germline, CDR1 is DFQATT and CDR2 SNEGSKA (reference sequence). The CDR3 loop spans 14 amino acids. As DNA, the CDR3 is TGCAGTGTCCCCGGCAGGAATAGCAATCAGCCCCAGCATTTT. This gives the protein CSVPGRNSNQPQHF.

The CDR3: CASSLSGQGSEAFF. The CDR3 region has the DNA TGTGCCAGCAGCTTATCGGGACAGGGGTCTGAAGCTTTCTTT. V is TRBV7-2 and J is TRBJ1-1; TRBD1 agrees at 10 bases. Germline values: CDR1 SGHTA, CDR2 FQGNSA. The CDR3 spans 14 residues. The trim removed 2 bases at V and 6 bases at J, leaving 3 bases unmatched. The full variable domain, rest sourced from reference TRBV7-2 and TRBJ1-1, is GAGVSQSPSNKVTEKGKDVELRCDPISGHTALYWYRQSLGQGLEFLIYFQGNSAPDKSGLPSDRFSAERTGGSVSTLTIQRTQQEDSAVYLCASSLSGQGSEAFFGQGTRLTVV.

The chain combines TRBV3-1 with TRBJ2-7; D might be TRBD2 (5 bases). The CDR3 has 14 amino acids. Germline loops: CDR1 LGHDT, CDR2 YNNKEL (reference sequence). With 0 bases removed from V and 7 bases from J, the gap between germline ends came to 13 bases. The CDR3 loop is CASSQDLGWEEQYF. The CDR3 coding sequence is TGTGCCAGCAGCCAAGATTTGGGGTGGGAGGAGCAGTACTTC.

J is TRBJ2-3 and V is TRBV25-1; 10 nucleotides agree with TRBD1. CDR3 length equals 16 residues. Losses at the gene ends were 3 bases for V and 4 bases for J; bases not matched to a gene: 7. Germline lookup yields CDR1 MGHDK and CDR2 SYGVNS. Written as DNA, the CDR3 is TGTGCCAGCAGTGAGGCCGGAGGACAGGGGGCAGATACGCAGTATTTT. The encoded protein is CASSEAGGQGADTQYF.

In its sample, this clonotype was seen a few times. This rearrangement joins TRBV5-6 to TRBJ1-2; D unresolved. V dropped 1 base and J dropped 6 bases, with 16 bases sitting between them. The CDR3 runs to 15 residues. Per the germline V gene, CDR1 is SGHDT and CDR2 is YYEEEE. CDR3 sequence reads: CASSLRTVAGDGYTF. CDR3 bases: TGTGCCAGCAGCTTGAGGACTGTGGCTGGGGATGGCTACACCTTC.

This chain joins TRBV9 and TRBJ2-3, with a weak D call TRBD1 (5 bases). V was pared by 0 bases and J by 2 bases, with 13 bases between. Per the germline V gene, CDR1 is SGDLS and CDR2 is YYNGEE. This CDR3 is built from 16 residues. The CDR3 DNA reads TGTGCCAGCAGCGTAGGGGGCTTGGCGGACACAGATACGCAGTATTTT. It is translated as CASSVGGLADTDTQYF. Full variable domain (remainder filled in from reference TRBV9 and TRBJ2-3): DSGVTQTPKHLITATGQRVTLRCSPRSGDLSVYWYQQSLDQGLQFLIQYYNGEERAKGNILERFSAQQFPDLHSELNLSSLELGDSALYFCASSVGGLADTDTQYFGPGTRLTVL.

This clonotype was seen only a few times. The chain recombines TRBV5-4 with TRBJ2-5; D unresolved. Trimming removed 4 bases from V and 2 bases from J, with 15 bases in between. CDR1 is SGHNT, CDR2 YYREEE, per germline (reference sequence). CDR3 length equals 15 residues. CDR3 bases: TGTGCCAGCAGCGTCGGCAGGACCTTTCAAGAGACCCAGTACTTC. Protein sequence: CASSVGRTFQETQYF.

This clonotype was observed a few times. The chain uses TRBV3-1 and TRBJ1-1; tentative D call: TRBD1 (5 bases). Trimming removed 3 bases at V and 4 bases at J, with 12 bases between. CDR1 is LGHDT and CDR2 is YNNKEL in the germline V gene (reference sequence). The CDR3 runs 14 residues. The CDR3 DNA sequence: TGTGCCAGCAGCCATAAGACAGTGAGCACTGAAGCTTTCTTT. This encodes CASSHKTVSTEAFF.

This chain uses TRBV6-5 with TRBJ1-1; D is uncertain. V lost 0 bases to trimming and J lost 3 bases, with 14 bases between them. Germline V gene sequence: CDR1 MNHEY, CDR2 SVGAGI. The CDR3 sequence is 16 residues long. The CDR3 spells CASSYSMLAPYTEAFF. The CDR3 DNA is TGTGCCAGCAGTTACTCGATGTTGGCTCCTTACACTGAAGCTTTCTTT.

The rearrangement joins TRBV28 to TRBJ1-2; the D is unclear. This CDR3 has 15 residues. The germline V gene encodes CDR1 MDHEN and CDR2 SYDVKM. Between the trimmed V and J ends, which lost 5 bases and 5 bases, there was a span of 18 bases. The CDR3 sequence: CASSPITTHLYGYTF. CDR3 bases: TGTGCCAGCAGTCCAATCACTACGCATTTATATGGCTACACCTTC.

The chain couples TRBV7-2 to TRBJ1-2, with unresolved D. This CDR3 is 16 amino acids long. V lost 5 bases to trimming and J lost 1 base, with 17 bases between them. Germline V CDR1 and CDR2: SGHTA, FQGNSA. This chain's CDR3 is CASSPTRQDLNYGYTF. DNA of the CDR3: TGTGCCAGCAGCCCAACAAGGCAGGACCTTAACTATGGCTACACCTTC.

The sample holds a few counts of this clonotype. V usage is TRBV20-1 and J usage is TRBJ2-7; possible D gene TRBD1, 6 bases. In germline, CDR1 is DFQATT, CDR2 SNEGSKA (reference sequence). Trimming stripped 0 bases from V and 4 bases from J, with 13 bases between. The CDR3 runs 14 residues. The chain's CDR3 is CSARDGLRGYEQYF. Here the CDR3 DNA reads TGCAGTGCTAGAGATGGTTTAAGGGGGTACGAGCAGTACTTC.

The count of this clonotype is one. J is TRBJ2-7 and V is TRBV18, with TRBD2 as a possible D gene (5 bases). CDR1 is KGHSH and CDR2 is LQKENI in the germline V gene. Trimming shortened V by 6 bases and J by 4 bases, and 13 bases separated the two germline ends. The CDR3 has 13 residues. This chain's CDR3 is CASSPGDMYEQYF. DNA of the CDR3: TGTGCCAGCTCCCCCGGGGATATGTACGAGCAGTACTTC. Looking up the rest from reference TRBV18 and TRBJ2-7 gives the full variable domain: NAGVMQNPRHLVRRRGQEARLRCSPMKGHSHVYWYRQLPEEGLKFMVYLQKENIIDESGMPKERFSAEFPKEGPSILRIQQVVRGDSAAYFCASSPGDMYEQYFGPGTRLTVT.

The chain couples TRBV20-1 to TRBJ1-1, with D possibly being TRBD1 (6 bases). Trimming left V 6 bases short and J 1 base short, with 24 bases between. Germline V gene data show CDR1 as DFQATT and CDR2 as SNEGSKA (reference sequence). The CDR3 spans 17 residues. CDR3 sequence reads: CSARTRGRTLWNTEAFF. In DNA, the CDR3 is TGCAGTGCCCGGACCAGGGGAAGAACTTTGTGGAACACTGAAGCTTTCTTT.

V is TRBV5-6 and J is TRBJ1-2, with unresolved D. CDR1 is SGHDT and CDR2 is YYEEEE in the germline V gene. The length of the CDR3 is 13 residues. With 4 bases removed from V and 4 bases from J, the gap between germline ends came to 11 bases. The CDR3 sequence is CASSPGILYGYTF. The CDR3 DNA sequence: TGTGCCAGCAGCCCCGGGATCCTCTATGGCTACACCTTC.

This clonotype showed up just once. This chain uses TRBV4-3 with TRBJ1-6; TRBD1 aligns across 7 bases. J gave up 9 bases and V 0 bases, and 5 bases lay outside the gene matches. The CDR3 spans 15 residues. Germline CDR1 reads LGHNA; CDR2 reads YSLEER. DNA for the CDR3: TGCGCCAGCAGCCAAGATAGGGCAGGGGGTTCACCCCTCCACTTT. Translating it yields CASSQDRAGGSPLHF.

The chain recombines TRBV20-1 with TRBJ1-4; tentatively, D is TRBD1 (6 bases). The CDR3 is 15 residues long. The germline V and J ends were trimmed by 6 bases and 0 bases, with 14 bases remaining between them. Germline V gene data show CDR1 as DFQATT and CDR2 as SNEGSKA (reference sequence). CDR3 residues: CSAPDSTATNEKLFF. The CDR3, as DNA: TGCAGTGCCCCGGACAGCACTGCAACTAATGAAAAACTGTTTTTT.

The gene calls are TRBV2 and TRBJ1-3, with D uncertain. The CDR3 has 13 amino acids. V shed 6 bases and J shed 0 bases, with 6 bases lying between them. CDR1 is SNHLY and CDR2 is FYNNEI in the germline V gene. DNA for the CDR3: TGTGCCAGCAGGGCAGGCTCTGGAAACACCATATATTTT. This codes for CASRAGSGNTIYF.